A selection of T cell receptor beta chains follows, all from one sample in a study of blood T cell repertoires in COVID-19. Assay: immunoSEQ multiplex PCR; the TCRdb copy retains only in-frame clones and omits some. The table lists about 140,000 clones, about 88% of them singletons, with more than 2.5% in the top ten. Sequences were obtained from peripheral blood. The receptors originated from a human donor with COVID-19, enrolled during active disease. The donor label of this sample is uncertain. CDR3s include the opening cysteine and the closing phenylalanine or tryptophan. D genes are given only for firm matches. Size values are once, few and many counts, or a class for expanded clones, and some rows have none.

abundance	d_gene	v_gene	j_gene	CDR3aa	CDR3nt
-	-	TRBV12-3/TRBV12-4	TRBJ1-2	CASSLSGNGYTF	TGTGCCAGCAGTTTGTCGGGGAACGGCTACACCTTC
-	TRBD1	TRBV9	TRBJ2-3	CASSVDRARTDTQYF	TGTGCCAGCAGCGTGGACAGGGCCCGCACAGATACGCAGTATTTT
-	-	TRBV5-4	TRBJ2-5	CASSSRDKQETQYF	TGTGCCAGCAGCTCCCGGGACAAGCAAGAGACCCAGTACTTC
-	-	TRBV6-2/TRBV6-3	TRBJ2-3	CASSYTRVVRGPTDTQYF	TGTGCCAGCAGTTACACCAGGGTGGTGCGGGGGCCCACAGATACGCAGTATTTT
-	-	TRBV27	TRBJ1-2	CASSLVGGGGYTF	TGTGCCAGCAGTTTGGTCGGGGGAGGTGGCTACACCTTC
-	TRBD2	TRBV25-1	TRBJ2-3	CASSGLTSGRTDTQYF	TGTGCCAGCAGTGGGCTCACTAGCGGGAGGACAGATACGCAGTATTTT
-	TRBD2	TRBV2	TRBJ2-1	CASTKGTSGGGEQFF	TGTGCCAGCACCAAGGGGACTAGCGGCGGGGGTGAGCAGTTCTTC
-	-	TRBV3-1/TRBV3-2	TRBJ1-1	CASSRSRGAEAFF	TGTGCCAGCAGCCGATCCAGGGGCGCTGAAGCTTTCTTT
-	-	TRBV18	TRBJ2-3	CASSPTVRTDTQYF	TGTGCCAGCTCCCCGACAGTCCGCACAGATACGCAGTATTTT
once	-	TRBV29-1	TRBJ1-1	CSVEFARDTEAFF	TGCAGCGTCGAGTTCGCGAGGGACACTGAAGCTTTCTTT
-	-	TRBV27	TRBJ1-6	CASRNRESPLHF	TGTGCCAGCAGAAACAGGGAATCACCCCTCCACTTT
-	-	TRBV5-1	TRBJ2-7	CASSLVGDYEQYF	TGCGCCAGCAGCTTGGTAGGAGACTACGAGCAGTACTTC
-	-	TRBV28	TRBJ2-5	CASSLGGLIQETQYF	TGTGCCAGCAGTTTAGGGGGACTGATTCAAGAGACCCAGTACTTC
-	TRBD1	TRBV11-3	TRBJ1-2	CASSLVTGASYGYTF	TGTGCCAGCAGCTTAGTCACAGGGGCTTCCTATGGCTACACCTTC
-	-	TRBV19	TRBJ1-2	CASSIDKFYGGYTF	TGTGCCAGTAGTATAGATAAGTTTTACGGGGGCTACACCTTC
-	TRBD2	TRBV18	TRBJ2-7	CASSRTSGTPGNEQYF	TGTGCCAGCTCCAGGACTAGCGGGACCCCTGGAAACGAGCAGTACTTC
-	-	TRBV5-1	TRBJ2-2	CASSVGATGELFF	TGCGCCAGCAGCGTAGGGGCCACCGGGGAGCTGTTTTTT
-	-	TRBV4-1	TRBJ1-2	CASTQDGRRGYTF	TGCGCCAGCACCCAGGACGGACGGAGGGGCTACACCTTC
-	-	TRBV6-5	TRBJ2-1	CASSYSPGYGEQFF	TGTGCCAGCAGTTACTCGCCAGGGTACGGTGAGCAGTTCTTC
-	-	TRBV3-1/TRBV3-2	TRBJ2-3	CASSQDEVADTQYF	TGTGCCAGCAGCCAAGATGAGGTAGCCGATACGCAGTATTTT
-	TRBD1	TRBV19	TRBJ1-5	CASSTPGQGGQPQHF	TGTGCCAGTAGTACCCCAGGACAGGGTGGACAGCCCCAGCATTTT
once	TRBD1	TRBV5-1	TRBJ2-1	CASSREGQGLYNEQFF	TGCGCCAGCAGCAGAGAGGGACAGGGGTTATACAATGAGCAGTTCTTC
-	TRBD2	TRBV7-7	TRBJ2-2	CASSRGTSSGELFF	TGTGCCAGCAGCCGAGGGACTAGCAGCGGGGAGCTGTTTTTT
-	-	TRBV7-3	TRBJ2-7	CASSAAGAYEQYF	TGTGCCAGCAGCGCAGCAGGGGCCTACGAGCAGTACTTC
-	-	TRBV7-2	TRBJ2-3	CASSLAFPSTDTQYF	TGTGCCAGCAGCTTAGCGTTCCCTAGCACAGATACGCAGTATTTT
-	TRBD2	TRBV7-2	TRBJ2-1	CASSRRGSGGYNEQFF	TGTGCCAGCAGCCGCAGAGGGAGCGGGGGATACAATGAGCAGTTCTTC
-	-	TRBV21-1	TRBJ2-3	CASRETGPNTDTQYF	TGTGCCAGCAGGGAGACAGGGCCCAACACAGATACGCAGTATTTT
-	-	TRBV28	TRBJ1-2	CASTSPGQSNYGYTF	TGTGCCAGCACCTCGCCCGGACAATCTAACTATGGCTACACCTTC
-	TRBD2	TRBV6-5	TRBJ2-1	CASSYGTSGSDEQFF	TGTGCCAGCAGTTACGGGACTAGCGGGAGTGATGAGCAGTTCTTC
once	-	TRBV5-1	TRBJ2-6	CASSLGGNSGANVLTF	TGCGCCAGCAGCTTAGGGGGTAACTCTGGGGCCAACGTCCTGACTTTC
-	TRBD2	TRBV3-1/TRBV3-2	TRBJ2-5	CASSQTSGGAETQYF	TGTGCCAGCAGTCAGACTAGCGGGGGGGCGGAGACCCAGTACTTC
-	TRBD1	TRBV19	TRBJ1-1	CASSVDRDTEAFF	TGTGCCAGTAGTGTCGACAGGGACACTGAAGCTTTCTTT
-	TRBD2	TRBV28	TRBJ2-3	CASSSPGTSGADTQYF	TGTGCCAGCAGTTCCCCCGGGACTAGCGGGGCAGATACGCAGTATTTT
-	-	TRBV10-3	TRBJ1-2	CAISADDGSYGYTF	TGTGCCATCAGCGCAGACGACGGGTCCTATGGCTACACCTTC
-	-	TRBV3-1/TRBV3-2	TRBJ1-2	CASSQGQGNYGYTF	TGTGCCAGCAGCCAAGGGCAGGGGAACTATGGCTACACCTTC
-	TRBD1	TRBV10-1	TRBJ2-1	CASSPGQGPGEQFF	TGCGCCAGCAGTCCGGGACAGGGTCCCGGGGAGCAGTTCTTC
-	-	TRBV7-8	TRBJ1-1	CASSLALRAGYAFF	TGTGCCAGCAGCTTAGCTCTTCGGGCAGGGTATGCTTTCTTT
few	-	TRBV20-1	TRBJ1-4	CSARVREKLFF	TGCAGTGCTAGAGTCCGTGAAAAACTGTTTTTT
-	-	TRBV15	TRBJ1-5	CATSRDRGSGQPQHF	TGTGCCACCAGCAGAGATCGAGGGAGTGGCCAGCCCCAGCATTTT
-	TRBD1	TRBV5-1	TRBJ1-2	CASSATGPRYGYTF	TGCGCCAGCAGCGCGACAGGGCCACGGTATGGCTACACCTTC
-	TRBD1	TRBV30	TRBJ2-1	CAWRDRDREEQFF	TGTGCCTGGAGAGACCGGGACAGGGAAGAGCAGTTCTTC
-	TRBD1	TRBV13	TRBJ1-6	CASSADIGTGGNSPLHF	TGTGCCAGCAGCGCCGACATCGGGACAGGGGGAAATTCACCCCTCCACTTT
-	TRBD1	TRBV5-1	TRBJ1-4	CASTIHPQGATNEKLFF	TGCGCCAGCACCATACACCCCCAGGGGGCGACTAATGAAAAACTGTTTTTT
-	TRBD1	TRBV18	TRBJ1-6	CASSPRQGVNSPLHF	TGTGCCAGCTCACCGCGACAGGGGGTTAATTCACCCCTCCACTTT